The following is a TCR beta chain sequence with its context. Germline V lookup: CDR1 SGHVS, CDR2 FQNEAQ. V lost 3 bases to trimming and J lost 7 bases, with 13 bases between them. This CDR3 contains 14 residues. Together with a sample-barcoded 5' primer, a J-beta primer mix was included in a second PCR lasting about 7 to 11 cycles. TCRdb re-analysed the 5' RACE reads in MiXCR, keeping a single row per CDR3 protein. The sample contains approximately 690,000 distinct CDR3 sequences, around 54% of which appear only once. The source of the sample is a study of blood T cells in healthy people across ages. Per-sample yields of isolated PBMCs were at least 6 million.

Sequencing used blood. The V call is TRBV7-8, the J call TRBJ2-1; D is possibly TRBD1 (7 bases). The TCR originated in a man between 60 and 75 years old in good health. DNA for the CDR3: TGTGCCAGCAGCTTCAGCAGGGGGGTGAATGAGCAGTTCTTC. Residues: CASSFSRGVNEQFF. Based on the CDR3 plus reference TRBV7-8 and TRBJ2-1, the full variable domain is GAGVSQSPRYKVAKRGQDVALRCDPISGHVSLFWYQQALGQGPEFLTYFQNEAQLDKSGLPSDRFFAERPEGSVSTLKIQRTQQEDSAVYLCASSFSRGVNEQFFGPGTRLTVL.